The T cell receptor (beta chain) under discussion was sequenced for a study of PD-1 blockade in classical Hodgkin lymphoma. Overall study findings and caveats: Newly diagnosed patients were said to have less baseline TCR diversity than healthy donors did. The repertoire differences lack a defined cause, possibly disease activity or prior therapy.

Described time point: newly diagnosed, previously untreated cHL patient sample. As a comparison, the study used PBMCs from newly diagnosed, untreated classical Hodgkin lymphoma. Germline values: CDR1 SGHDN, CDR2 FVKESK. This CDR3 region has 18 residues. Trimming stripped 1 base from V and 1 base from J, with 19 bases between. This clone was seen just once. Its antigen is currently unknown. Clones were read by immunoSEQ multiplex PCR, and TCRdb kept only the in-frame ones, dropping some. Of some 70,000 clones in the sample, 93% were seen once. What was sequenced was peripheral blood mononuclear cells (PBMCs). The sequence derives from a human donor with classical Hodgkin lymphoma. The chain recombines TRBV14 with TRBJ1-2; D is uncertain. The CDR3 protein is CASSQASLGSIVNYGYTF. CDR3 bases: TGTGCCAGCAGCCAAGCGTCCCTGGGCTCTATAGTTAACTATGGCTACACCTTC. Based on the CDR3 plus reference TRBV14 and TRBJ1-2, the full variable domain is EAGVTQFPSHSVIEKGQTVTLRCDPISGHDNLYWYRRVMGKEIKFLLHFVKESKQDESGMPNNRFLAERTGGTYSTLKVQPAELEDSGVYFCASSQASLGSIVNYGYTFGSGTRLTVV.